The table lists the clone carrying this T cell receptor (beta chain) with a count of one. In the original workflow: Reference gene primer amplification gave estimated nucleated cell counts. Only in-frame clones appear in the TCRdb table, and some are missing; sequencing was by immunoSEQ multiplex PCR. V, J and clone size derive from that table, while D and trimming were established from the DNA sequence. The sample holds 250,000 to 300,000 clones; 70% to 90% are singletons and the top ten take 12%. This specimen comes from a study of blood T cell repertoires in COVID-19. V was clipped by 1 base and J by 7 bases, with 13 bases between them. Per the germline V gene, CDR1 is SGHVS and CDR2 is FQNEAQ. This CDR3 comprises 14 residues.

The clonotype originates from a woman in her 30s with COVID-19, enrolled during active disease. The chain couples TRBV7-8 to TRBJ1-2, with D tentatively TRBD1 (6 bases). The sequenced sample consisted of peripheral blood. The DNA of the CDR3 is TGTGCCAGCAGCTTAGTAGGGGGATCGGCTGGCTACACCTTC. As protein: CASSLVGGSAGYTF. The entire variable domain, with the rest obtained from reference TRBV7-8 and TRBJ1-2, is as follows: GAGVSQSPRYKVAKRGQDVALRCDPISGHVSLFWYQQALGQGPEFLTYFQNEAQLDKSGLPSDRFFAERPEGSVSTLKIQRTQQEDSAVYLCASSLVGGSAGYTFGSGTRLTVV.